This is a list of T cell receptor beta chains from one sample in a study of control samples from healthy donors and cancer patients. Clones were sequenced by immunoSEQ multiplex PCR, and TCRdb holds only the in-frame ones, with some missing. The sample carries roughly 120,000 clones, approximately 90% recorded once. The sample was blood. These receptors were taken from a woman in her seventies in good health. The CDR3 runs from the conserved cysteine through the conserved F or W. The order of the fields is clone size, J gene, D gene, V gene, CDR3 DNA, CDR3 protein. D genes are given only for firm matches. The size field is filled for only some rows; it gives once, few, many or a size class.

.,TRBJ2-5,.,TRBV27,TGTGCCAGCAGTTTACCCCCGGGACGGAAGAAGTCCCAGTACTTC,CASSLPPGRKKSQYF
.,TRBJ2-2,TRBD1,TRBV5-5,TGTGCCAGCAGCTTGGGACCGCAGGGGGCCACCGGGGAGCTGTTTTTT,CASSLGPQGATGELFF
.,TRBJ2-2,.,TRBV3-1/TRBV3-2,TGTGCCAGCAGCCAAGTGAAAGGGAAAGGTCCCGGGGAGCTGTTTTTT,CASSQVKGKGPGELFF
few,TRBJ2-5,.,TRBV19,TGTGCCAGTAGTCACAGAAGGGGGACCCAGTACTTC,CASSHRRGTQYF
once,TRBJ2-5,.,TRBV15,TGTGCCACCAGCAGGGACCAGGGGAGCCAAGAGACCCAGTACTTC,CATSRDQGSQETQYF
.,TRBJ1-3,.,TRBV3-1/TRBV3-2,TGTGCCAGCAGCCAAGGGGGGACACCGGGAAACACCATATATTTT,CASSQGGTPGNTIYF
.,TRBJ2-6,.,TRBV7-3,TGTGCCAGCAGTTTCAAACAGGGGGCCAACGTCCTGACTTTC,CASSFKQGANVLTF
.,TRBJ1-4,.,TRBV28,TGTGCCAGCAACGTCGGGGCCGGGGAAAAACTGTTTTTT,CASNVGAGEKLFF
.,TRBJ1-1,TRBD1,TRBV6-2/TRBV6-3,TGTGCCAGCAGGTACCGGGACAGGGGATGGGGCACTGAAGCTTTCTTT,CASRYRDRGWGTEAFF
.,TRBJ1-1,.,TRBV6-4,TGTGCCAGCAGTGACTCGGGCAGGGAAGCTTTCTTT,CASSDSGREAFF
.,TRBJ2-5,.,TRBV5-1,TGCGCCAGCAGCTTGGCGCGGGGTGGGGCGGACCAAGAGACCCAGTACTTC,CASSLARGGADQETQYF
.,TRBJ1-1,.,TRBV27,TGTGCCAGCAGTTTACATAGAGAGCGGACGATGAACACTGAAGCTTTCTTT,CASSLHRERTMNTEAFF
.,TRBJ2-1,TRBD2,TRBV3-1/TRBV3-2,TGTGCCAGCAGCCAAGATTGGGGACTAGCGGGGGCCAGCTCCTACAATGAGCAGTTCTTC,CASSQDWGLAGASSYNEQFF
once,TRBJ2-5,TRBD2,TRBV3-1/TRBV3-2,TGTGCCAGCAGCCACCGGGGGGGGCTGTGGGAGACCCAGTACTTC,CASSHRGGLWETQYF
once,TRBJ1-5,.,TRBV7-2,TGTGCCAGCAGCTCCCGTGGGGGGTACCAGCCCCAGCATTTT,CASSSRGGYQPQHF
.,TRBJ2-7,.,TRBV19,TGTGCCAGTAGTTCCAAACCGGACAGTACCATCTCCTACGAGCAGTACTTC,CASSSKPDSTISYEQYF